The T cell receptor (beta chain) described here comes from a study of blood T cell repertoires in COVID-19. Study context: Acute and convalescent COVID-19 samples came from the United States, Italy and Spain. The cDNA or gDNA used as material had been derived from T cells, B-cell-depleted T cells, or PBMCs.

TCRdb's table, derived via immunoSEQ multiplex PCR, lists solely in-frame clones and lacks some. Seen here are about 190,000 clones, more than 70% observed once, and the top ten hold 1.5% to 2%. CDR1 is GTSNPN and CDR2 is SVGIG in the germline V gene (reference sequence). This CDR3 spans 13 amino acids. V was shortened by 3 bases and J by 8 bases, with 14 bases between the two germline ends. What was sequenced was peripheral blood. V gene TRBV30 combines with J gene TRBJ2-1; D is possibly TRBD2 (6 bases). This sequence originates from a man aged 18 to 29 with active or convalescent COVID-19. The CDR3 region is CAWSLSGRDEQFF. CDR3 nucleotides: TGTGCCTGGAGCCTTAGCGGTAGGGATGAGCAGTTCTTC.